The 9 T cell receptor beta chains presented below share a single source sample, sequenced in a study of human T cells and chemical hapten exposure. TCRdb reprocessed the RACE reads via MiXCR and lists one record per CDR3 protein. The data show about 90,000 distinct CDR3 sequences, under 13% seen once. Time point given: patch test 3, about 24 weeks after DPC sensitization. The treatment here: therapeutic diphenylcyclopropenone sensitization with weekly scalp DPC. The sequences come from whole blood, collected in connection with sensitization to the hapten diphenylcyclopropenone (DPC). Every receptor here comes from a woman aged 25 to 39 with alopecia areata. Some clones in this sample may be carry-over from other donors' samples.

CDR3 sequence (DNA): TGTGCCAGCAGTACCCCATCGACAGCGTCAAATACGCAGTATTTT. Translation: CASSTPSTASNTQYF. The chain couples TRBV28 to TRBJ2-3, with a tentative D call TRBD1 (5 bases). Trimming took 5 bases from V and 7 from J, leaving 19 bases between them. Germline assignment: CDR1 MDHEN and CDR2 SYDVKM. This CDR3 is 15 amino acids long.

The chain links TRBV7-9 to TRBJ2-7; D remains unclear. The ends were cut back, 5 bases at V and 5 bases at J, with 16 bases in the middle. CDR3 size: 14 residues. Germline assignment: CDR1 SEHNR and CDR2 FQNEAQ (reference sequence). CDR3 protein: CASSPDSFRDEQYF. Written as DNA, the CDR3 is TGTGCCAGCAGCCCCGATTCTTTTAGGGACGAGCAGTACTTC.

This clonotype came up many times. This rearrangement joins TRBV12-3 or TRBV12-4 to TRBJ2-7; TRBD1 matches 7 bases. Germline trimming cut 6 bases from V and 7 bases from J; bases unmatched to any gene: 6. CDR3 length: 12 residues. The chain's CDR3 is CASSYTGEEQYV. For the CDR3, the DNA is TGTGCCAGCAGCTATACAGGGGAAGAGCAGTACGTC.

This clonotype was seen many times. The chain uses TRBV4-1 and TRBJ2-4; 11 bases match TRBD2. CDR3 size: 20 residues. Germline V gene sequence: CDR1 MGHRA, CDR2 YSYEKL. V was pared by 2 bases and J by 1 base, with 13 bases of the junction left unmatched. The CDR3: CASSQPSGLAEPGAKNIQYF. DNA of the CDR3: TGCGCCAGCAGCCAACCGTCGGGACTAGCGGAACCGGGGGCCAAAAACATTCAGTACTTC.

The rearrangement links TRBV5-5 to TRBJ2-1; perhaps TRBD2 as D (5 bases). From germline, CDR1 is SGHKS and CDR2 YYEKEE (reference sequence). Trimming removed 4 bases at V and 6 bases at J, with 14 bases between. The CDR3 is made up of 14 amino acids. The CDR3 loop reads CASSILLVGNEQFF. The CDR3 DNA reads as TGTGCCAGCAGCATATTACTAGTAGGCAATGAGCAGTTCTTC.

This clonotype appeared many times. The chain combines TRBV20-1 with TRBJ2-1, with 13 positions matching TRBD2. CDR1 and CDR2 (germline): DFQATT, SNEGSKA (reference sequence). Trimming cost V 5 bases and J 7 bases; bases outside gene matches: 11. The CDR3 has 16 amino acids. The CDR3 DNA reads TGCAGTGCTCCGGGACTAGCGGGATATCGCCCGAATGAGCAGTTCTTC. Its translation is CSAPGLAGYRPNEQFF.

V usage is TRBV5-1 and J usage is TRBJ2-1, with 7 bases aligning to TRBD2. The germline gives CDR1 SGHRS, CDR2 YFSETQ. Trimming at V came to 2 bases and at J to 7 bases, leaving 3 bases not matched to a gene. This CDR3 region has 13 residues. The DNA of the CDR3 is TGCGCCAGCAGCTTTGGACTAGGTAATGAGCAGTTCTTC. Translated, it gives CASSFGLGNEQFF.

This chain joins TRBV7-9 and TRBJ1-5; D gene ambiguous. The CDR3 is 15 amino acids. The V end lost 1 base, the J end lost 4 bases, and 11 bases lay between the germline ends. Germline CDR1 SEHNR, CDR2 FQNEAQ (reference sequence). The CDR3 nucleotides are TGTGCCAGCAGCTTAGGGGAATTTAGTAATCAGCCCCAGCATTTT. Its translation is CASSLGEFSNQPQHF.

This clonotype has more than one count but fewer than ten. The CDR3 bases are TGCAGCGTTGGTCGGCTAATGAACACTGAAGCTTTCTTT. This translates into CSVGRLMNTEAFF. The chain employs TRBV29-1 and TRBJ1-1; D unclear. Germline values: CDR1 SQVTM, CDR2 ANQGSEA. The CDR3 consists of 13 residues. Between the trimmed V and J ends, which lost 4 bases and 0 bases, there was a span of 9 bases. Drawing the rest from reference TRBV29-1 and TRBJ1-1, the complete variable domain is SAVISQKPSRDICQRGTSLTIQCQVDSQVTMMFWYRQQPGQSLTLIATANQGSEATYESGFVIDKFPISRPNLTFSTLTVSNMSPEDSSIYLCSVGRLMNTEAFFGQGTRLTVV.